Listed below are T cell receptor beta chains from one sample, sequenced in a study of T cell responses to AZD1222 COVID-19 vaccine. TCRdb's copy holds only in-frame clones and misses some; the assay was immunoSEQ multiplex PCR. The repertoire includes more than 85,000 clones, over 80% of them detected once, and roughly 15% sits in the top ten. The sample in question was peripheral blood, obtained on day 0 of AZD1222 vaccination. The receptors stem from an adult in good health. The CDR3 runs from the conserved cysteine through the conserved F or W. D genes are given only for firm matches. Rows may omit the clone size; those that give it use once, few, many or a size class.

14	-	TRBJ1-1	TRBV9	-	CASSEHPGNTEAFF	TGTGCCAGCAGCGAACACCCGGGGAACACTGAAGCTTTCTTT
13	-	TRBJ1-5	TRBV5-1	-	CASSEGPGQPQHF	TGCGCCAGCAGTGAAGGCCCAGGTCAGCCCCAGCATTTT
18	-	TRBJ2-5	TRBV5-4	-	CASSLGGITGGGQETQYF	TGTGCCAGCAGCCTTGGTGGCATCACCGGTGGGGGGCAAGAGACCCAGTACTTC
15	-	TRBJ2-6	TRBV25-1	-	CASSGSNSGANVLTF	TGTGCCAGCAGTGGAAGCAACTCTGGGGCCAACGTCCTGACTTTC
15	medium-sized	TRBJ1-5	TRBV27	-	CASSSRPLGNQPQHF	TGTGCCAGCAGTTCCCGCCCCTTAGGCAATCAGCCCCAGCATTTT
12	-	TRBJ1-6	TRBV2	-	CASSAGTSVSHF	TGTGCCAGCAGTGCGGGGACCAGCGTGTCCCACTTT
16	-	TRBJ1-1	TRBV4-1	-	CASSPTGGTLGTEAFF	TGCGCCAGCAGCCCCACCGGGGGGACATTGGGGACTGAAGCTTTCTTT
15	-	TRBJ1-1	TRBV19	-	CASSIGAQRLTEAFF	TGTGCCAGTAGTATTGGCGCCCAACGGCTCACTGAAGCTTTCTTT
16	-	TRBJ2-5	TRBV3-1/TRBV3-2	TRBD1	CASSAVGRGRGETQYF	TGTGCCAGCAGCGCCGTGGGCAGGGGGCGCGGGGAGACCCAGTACTTC
16	-	TRBJ1-6	TRBV19	TRBD1	CASSVTSGTGNSPLHF	TGTGCCAGTAGTGTGACCTCCGGGACAGGGAATTCACCCCTCCACTTT
12	-	TRBJ1-2	TRBV18	TRBD1	CASSGTAYGYTF	TGTGCCAGCTCCGGGACAGCCTATGGCTACACCTTC
15	-	TRBJ2-7	TRBV28	-	CASQKGTLDIYEQYF	TGTGCCAGCCAAAAGGGGACTCTCGATATCTACGAGCAGTACTTC
14	-	TRBJ1-1	TRBV20-1	-	CSASPHGSNTEAFF	TGCAGTGCTAGTCCTCACGGATCGAACACTGAAGCTTTCTTT
15	-	TRBJ1-1	TRBV28	-	CASSLPGILNTEAFF	TGTGCCAGCAGTCTCCCAGGGATTTTGAACACTGAAGCTTTCTTT
16	-	TRBJ2-7	TRBV19	TRBD1	CASSIGGQRLSYEQYF	TGTGCCAGTAGTATAGGGGGACAGCGCCTTTCCTACGAGCAGTACTTC
13	-	TRBJ1-4	TRBV19	TRBD1	CASSRGGSEKLFF	TGTGCCAGTTCCAGGGGGGGGAGTGAAAAACTGTTTTTT
13	-	TRBJ1-5	TRBV6-6	-	CASSLEYRQPQHF	TGTGCCAGCAGCCTCGAATATCGGCAGCCCCAGCATTTT
15	-	TRBJ1-2	TRBV5-1	-	CASSLPGPTNYGYTF	TGCGCCAGCAGCTTGCCAGGCCCTACTAACTATGGCTACACCTTC
18	-	TRBJ2-2	TRBV4-1	-	CASSQEPPTALAPGELFF	TGCGCCAGCAGCCAAGAGCCCCCGACAGCCCTAGCCCCCGGGGAGCTGTTTTTT
13	-	TRBJ2-7	TRBV6-5	-	CANSPRQTYEQYF	TGTGCCAACAGTCCCAGACAGACCTACGAGCAGTACTTC
14	-	TRBJ1-3	TRBV18	TRBD1	CASSPDRGRNTIYF	TGTGCCAGCTCACCTGACAGGGGCCGAAACACCATATATTTT
15	-	TRBJ2-4	TRBV5-6	-	CASSFTGTSKNIQYF	TGTGCCAGCAGCTTCACCGGGACTTCCAAAAACATTCAGTACTTC
15	medium-sized	TRBJ1-6	TRBV7-9	-	CASSSDAPGDSPLHF	TGTGCCAGCAGCTCCGACGCGCCGGGAGATTCACCCCTCCACTTT
16	-	TRBJ2-1	TRBV4-2	TRBD2	CASSQELAGGPREQFF	TGTGCCAGCAGCCAAGAGCTAGCGGGAGGGCCCCGTGAGCAGTTCTTC
15	-	TRBJ2-6	TRBV29-1	-	CSVAEGHSGANVLTF	TGCAGCGTTGCTGAGGGACACTCTGGGGCCAACGTCCTGACTTTC
14	-	TRBJ1-1	TRBV5-3	-	CARSPPEVWTEAFF	TGTGCCAGAAGCCCCCCTGAGGTATGGACTGAAGCTTTCTTT
12	-	TRBJ2-5	TRBV7-2	-	CASTRESGTQYF	TGTGCCAGCACTCGGGAGTCGGGGACCCAGTACTTC
16	-	TRBJ2-2	TRBV2	-	CASTGVGTSNTGELFF	TGTGCCAGCACGGGGGTAGGGACTTCGAACACCGGGGAGCTGTTTTTT
13	few	TRBJ2-7	TRBV15	TRBD2	CATKLAGGREQYF	TGTGCCACCAAGCTAGCGGGAGGACGCGAGCAGTACTTC
15	-	TRBJ1-5	TRBV5-1	-	CASSLAGLGNQPQHF	TGCGCCAGCAGCTTGGCTGGTTTAGGGAATCAGCCCCAGCATTTT
19	-	TRBJ2-3	TRBV6-6	TRBD2	CASNRLAGGTRGSTDTQYF	TGTGCCAGCAATCGACTAGCGGGAGGTACCAGAGGGAGCACAGATACGCAGTATTTT
14	once	TRBJ2-4	TRBV6-1	-	CASSEGGGGNIQYF	TGTGCCAGCAGTGAAGGGGGGGGCGGAAACATTCAGTACTTC
18	-	TRBJ2-7	TRBV3-1/TRBV3-2	TRBD2	CASSQVGGVGGVPYEQYF	TGTGCCAGCAGCCAAGTCGGGGGGGTAGGAGGGGTCCCCTACGAGCAGTACTTC
17	few	TRBJ2-7	TRBV7-9	TRBD1	CASSQSPPGQGAKEQYF	TGTGCCAGCAGCCAAAGCCCTCCGGGACAGGGGGCGAAGGAGCAGTACTTC
14	-	TRBJ2-1	TRBV9	-	CASSVDRVYNEQFF	TGTGCCAGCAGCGTAGACAGAGTCTACAATGAGCAGTTCTTC
12	medium-sized	TRBJ1-2	TRBV29-1	-	CSVTSDTYGYTF	TGCAGCGTCACTTCGGACACGTATGGCTACACCTTC
16	-	TRBJ2-3	TRBV11-1	TRBD2	CASSRQLGGSTDTQYF	TGTGCCAGCAGCCGCCAGTTGGGGGGGAGCACAGATACGCAGTATTTT
12	-	TRBJ1-2	TRBV12-3/TRBV12-4	TRBD1	CASSGTGNGYTF	TGTGCCAGCAGCGGGACAGGGAATGGCTACACCTTC
13	-	TRBJ1-1	TRBV19	-	CASSIEGGTEAFF	TGTGCCAGTAGTATAGAAGGGGGCACTGAAGCTTTCTTT
17	-	TRBJ1-2	TRBV5-4	TRBD1	CASIRGIGTGGNYGYTF	TGTGCCAGCATCAGGGGGATCGGGACAGGGGGCAACTATGGCTACACCTTC
11	-	TRBJ2-7	TRBV28	-	CASYLENEQYF	TGTGCCAGCTACCTAGAAAACGAGCAGTACTTC
16	few	TRBJ2-1	TRBV7-3	-	CASSLSGRVSASEQFF	TGTGCCAGCAGCTTATCGGGCAGGGTCTCGGCGAGTGAGCAGTTCTTC
11	-	TRBJ1-5	TRBV28	-	CASSSGQPQHF	TGTGCCAGCAGTTCTGGTCAGCCCCAGCATTTT
15	-	TRBJ1-5	TRBV4-1	-	CASSQVTPSNQPQHF	TGCGCCAGCAGCCAAGTTACACCTAGCAATCAGCCCCAGCATTTT
14	-	TRBJ2-5	TRBV3-1/TRBV3-2	TRBD2	CASSPLGGQETQYF	TGTGCCAGCAGCCCTCTGGGGGGGCAAGAGACCCAGTACTTC
11	-	TRBJ2-3	TRBV29-1	TRBD1	CSVGQADTQYF	TGCAGCGTAGGACAGGCAGATACGCAGTATTTT
14	-	TRBJ1-6	TRBV2	-	CASSEQGQGSPLHF	TGTGCCAGCAGTGAACAGGGGCAGGGTTCACCCCTCCACTTT
15	-	TRBJ2-3	TRBV27	TRBD2	CASSPSGASTDTQYF	TGTGCCAGCTCTCCTAGCGGGGCGAGCACAGATACGCAGTATTTT
14	few	TRBJ2-7	TRBV19	-	CASKRQPQSYEQYF	TGTGCCAGTAAGAGACAGCCCCAGTCCTACGAGCAGTACTTC
14	few	TRBJ2-3	TRBV9	-	CASSVVGGPDTQYF	TGTGCCAGCAGCGTAGTAGGGGGGCCAGATACGCAGTATTTT
15	-	TRBJ1-5	TRBV5-6	TRBD1	CASSLGGQSNQPQHF	TGTGCCAGCAGCTTGGGGGGACAGAGCAATCAGCCCCAGCATTTT
14	-	TRBJ1-1	TRBV30	-	CAWRTRGSYTEAFF	TGTGCCTGGAGGACCAGGGGATCCTATACTGAAGCTTTCTTT
16	-	TRBJ2-5	TRBV4-1	-	CASSPGGGGGQETQYF	TGCGCCAGCAGCCCCGGGGGAGGGGGAGGCCAAGAGACCCAGTACTTC
15	-	TRBJ2-1	TRBV27	-	CASSLQGRAYNEQFF	TGTGCCAGCAGTCTGCAGGGGCGAGCCTACAATGAGCAGTTCTTC
14	few	TRBJ1-1	TRBV29-1	-	CSVEFTKGFFEAFF	TGCAGCGTTGAATTCACTAAGGGGTTTTTTGAAGCTTTCTTT